One sample yielded the 16 T cell receptor beta chains listed below, sequenced in a study of blood T cell repertoires in COVID-19. Sequenced by immunoSEQ multiplex PCR; TCRdb stores in-frame clones only, minus some. Among about 100,000 clones listed, 85% were seen once. The sample comprised peripheral blood. The receptors originated from a human donor in a cohort sampled during active COVID-19.

The chain uses TRBV11-2 and TRBJ1-3; D is possibly TRBD1 (6 bases). CDR1 is SGHAT, CDR2 FQNNGV, per germline. V was pared by 5 bases and J by 4 bases, with 15 bases between. This CDR3 spans 15 amino acids. CDR3 region: CASSRVRGQGNTIYF. The CDR3 bases are TGTGCCAGCAGCAGGGTGCGGGGGCAAGGAAACACCATATATTTT.

The V and J genes are TRBV5-6 and TRBJ1-5; TRBD1 agrees at 9 bases. This CDR3 is 16 amino acids long. Germline V gene data show CDR1 as SGHDT and CDR2 as YYEEEE. V dropped 4 bases and J dropped 7; count of bases not matched to a gene: 12. The CDR3 loop is CASSAAGQGGGQPQHF. The CDR3 DNA reads as TGTGCCAGCAGCGCGGCGGGACAGGGTGGAGGGCAGCCCCAGCATTTT.

The genes are TRBV19 and TRBJ2-3; maybe TRBD2 (5 bases). With 8 bases removed from V and 3 bases from J, the gap between germline ends came to 15 bases. Germline V gene data show CDR1 as LNHDA and CDR2 as SQIVND (reference sequence). The CDR3 is made up of 14 amino acids. CDR3 sequence (DNA): TGTGCCAGTGAAGGAGGACTCCTAACAGATACGCAGTATTTT. Protein: CASEGGLLTDTQYF.

A single count supports this clone. At the DNA level, this CDR3 is encoded by other sequences in the same sample as well. The V gene is TRBV5-8, the J gene TRBJ1-5; D uncertain. The V gene lost 1 base and the J gene lost 0 bases, with 8 bases spanning the gap. The length of the CDR3 is 15 residues. Looked up from germline, CDR1 is SGHTS and CDR2 is YDEGEE. CDR3 bases: TGTGCCAGCAGCTTGTCCGGGTATAGCAATCAGCCCCAGCATTTT. Its protein is CASSLSGYSNQPQHF.

The table lists this clone with a count of one. V usage is TRBV13 and J usage is TRBJ2-3; TRBD2 matches at 8 bases. Trimming removed 5 bases from V and 9 bases from J; junction bases left unmatched: 7. This CDR3 comprises 13 residues. Germline CDR1 reads PRHDT; CDR2 reads FYEKMQ (reference sequence). The CDR3 DNA reads TGTGCCAGCAGCCCACCGGGACTAGTAACGCAGTATTTT. It translates to CASSPPGLVTQYF. Looking up the rest from reference TRBV13 and TRBJ2-3 gives the full variable domain: AAGVIQSPRHLIKEKRETATLKCYPIPRHDTVYWYQQGPGQDPQFLISFYEKMQSDKGSIPDRFSAQQFSDYHSELNMSSLELGDSALYFCASSPPGLVTQYFGPGTRLTVL.

The V call is TRBV4-3, the J call TRBJ2-7; 7 nucleotides line up with TRBD1. Losses at the gene ends were 4 bases for V and 11 bases for J; bases not matched to a gene: 8. The CDR3 is 12 amino acids. CDR1 and CDR2 from the germline V gene are LGHNA and YSLEER. The CDR3 coding sequence is TGCGCCAGCAGCCCCCGACAGGGTCAGGAGTACTTC. Its protein product is CASSPRQGQEYF.

This chain uses TRBV18 with TRBJ1-5; 9 nucleotides match TRBD1. Germline V gene data show CDR1 as KGHSH and CDR2 as LQKENI. J was trimmed by 6 bases and V by 5 bases; bases with no gene match: 8. CDR3 length equals 15 residues. The CDR3 coding sequence is TGTGCCAGCTCAGGAGAACAGGGGGCAGGTCAGCCCCAGCATTTT. Its translation is CASSGEQGAGQPQHF.

The rearrangement links TRBV14 to TRBJ2-7, with a possible D match to TRBD2 (5 bases). In germline, CDR1 is SGHDN, CDR2 FVKESK. The germline V and J ends were trimmed by 1 base and 6 bases, with 16 bases remaining between them. The CDR3 totals 15 residues. As DNA, the CDR3 is TGTGCCAGCAGCCAAGCCCATGGGCTAGCTCTCGAGCAGTACTTC. Amino acids: CASSQAHGLALEQYF.

The chain joins TRBV6-2 or TRBV6-3 to TRBJ1-2; weak D call: TRBD1 (6 bases). V was shortened by 6 bases and J by 7 bases, with 15 bases between the two germline ends. This CDR3 region has 13 residues. Germline CDR1 reads MNHEY; CDR2 reads SVGEGT. The CDR3 reads CASSHGQSTGYTF. The CDR3, as DNA: TGTGCCAGCAGCCACGGACAGTCTACTGGCTACACCTTC.

The rearrangement links TRBV24-1 to TRBJ2-3; TRBD2 agrees at 12 bases. The V gene end was trimmed by 7 bases and the J gene end by 1 base; junction bases not matched to a gene: 8. The CDR3 totals 17 residues. The V gene's germline CDR1 is KGHDR and CDR2 SFDVKD. DNA of the CDR3: TGTGCCACCAGCGAGACTAGCGGGAGTATCGGCACAGATACGCAGTATTTT. Its translation is CATSETSGSIGTDTQYF.

Concerning this clone: At one boundary the junction diverges from the germline segment, which might be a read error. The rearrangement links TRBV7-7 to TRBJ2-1; 10 nucleotides agree with TRBD2. Germline assignment: CDR1 SSHAT and CDR2 FNYEAQ (reference sequence). The CDR3 sequence is 15 residues long. CDR3 coding DNA: TGTGCTAGCAGCTTCGGGCTAGCGGGAGCTGATGAGCAGTTCTTC. Its translation is CASSFGLAGADEQFF.

This chain connects TRBV14 to TRBJ2-3; possibly TRBD2 for D (7 bases). The V end was cut by 3 bases, the J end by 14 bases, with 24 bases between. The CDR3 extends over 15 amino acids. Germline-derived CDR1 and CDR2 are SGHDN and FVKESK. The CDR3: CASSQEGGDEGDPYF. The CDR3 DNA reads TGTGCCAGCAGCCAGGAGGGGGGGGATGAGGGTGATCCGTATTTT.

The chain couples TRBV15 to TRBJ1-5, with D perhaps TRBD1 (5 bases). The germline CDR1 and CDR2 sequences are LNHNV and YYDKDF (reference sequence). The CDR3 totals 16 residues. Trimming took 1 base from V and 0 from J, leaving 10 bases between them. Here the CDR3 reads CATSRVRTNSNQPQHF. DNA for the CDR3: TGTGCCACCAGCAGAGTGCGGACAAATAGCAATCAGCCCCAGCATTTT.

The genes are TRBV11-3 and TRBJ2-6, with TRBD1 identical over 7 bases. V lost 5 bases and J lost 0; bases outside the gene matches: 4. CDR1 is SGHNT and CDR2 is YENEEA in the germline V gene. The length of the CDR3 is 16 residues. The chain's CDR3 is CASSTNRGSGANVLTF. The DNA of the CDR3 is TGTGCCAGCAGCACAAACAGGGGCTCTGGGGCCAACGTCCTGACTTTC.

The chain is built from TRBV7-2 and TRBJ1-2; 10 bases line up with TRBD1. The germline V gene has CDR1 SGHTA and CDR2 FQGNSA. The CDR3 is 15 amino acids. V trimming: 5 bases; J trimming: 3 bases; junction bases outside the gene matches: 6. Here the CDR3 DNA reads TGTGCCAGCAGCCACGACAGGGGGCTCCACTATGGCTACACCTTC. Its translation: CASSHDRGLHYGYTF.

The rearrangement uses TRBV10-3 and TRBJ2-1, with 12 nucleotides matching TRBD2. Germline values: CDR1 ENHRY, CDR2 SYGVKD. The CDR3 loop spans 16 amino acids. After removal of 6 bases from V and 10 bases from J, the junction contained 13 bases not matched to a gene. The CDR3 DNA sequence: TGTGCCATCAGGGGAGCCGGGACTAGCGGGCAAGGGGAGCAGTTCTTC. It specifies CAIRGAGTSGQGEQFF.